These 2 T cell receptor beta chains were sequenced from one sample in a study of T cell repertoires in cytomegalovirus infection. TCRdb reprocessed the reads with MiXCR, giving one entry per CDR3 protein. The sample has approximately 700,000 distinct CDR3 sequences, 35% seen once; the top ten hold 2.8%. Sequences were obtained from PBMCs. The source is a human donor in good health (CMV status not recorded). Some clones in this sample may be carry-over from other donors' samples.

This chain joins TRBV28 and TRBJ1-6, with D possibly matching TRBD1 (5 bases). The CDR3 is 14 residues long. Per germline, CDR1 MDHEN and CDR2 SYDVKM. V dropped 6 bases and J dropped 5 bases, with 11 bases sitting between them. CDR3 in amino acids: CASSVGRNNSPLHF. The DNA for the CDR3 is TGTGCCAGCAGCGTGGGGCGGAATAATTCACCCCTCCACTTT.

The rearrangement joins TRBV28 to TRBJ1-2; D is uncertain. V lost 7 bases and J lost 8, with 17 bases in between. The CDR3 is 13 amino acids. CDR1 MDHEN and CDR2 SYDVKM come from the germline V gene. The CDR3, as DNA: TGTGCCAGCAAGGAGGGAGGGCCTAGGGGCTACACCTTC. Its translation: CASKEGGPRGYTF.